The next 3 T cell receptor beta chains were all read from a single sample in a study of blood T cell repertoires in COVID-19. Some clones are missing from TCRdb's copy, which holds only in-frame ones; the method was immunoSEQ multiplex PCR. The sample holds 150,000 to 200,000 clones, around four fifths seen once. The specimen was peripheral blood. All receptors derive from an elderly woman with acute or convalescent COVID-19.

As DNA, the CDR3 is TGCGCCAGCAGTCATTTCATGTCAGGTGCTGGAAACACCATATATTTT. This codes for CASSHFMSGAGNTIYF. The V call is TRBV23-1, the J call TRBJ1-3; D unclear. TRBV23-1 is annotated as an ORF whose role is uncertain. Trimming removed 3 bases from V and 2 bases from J, with 14 bases in between. The CDR3 is made up of 16 amino acids.

The chain has TRBV5-4 and TRBJ2-7; 9 bases are shared with TRBD2. Germline loops: CDR1 SGHNT, CDR2 YYREEE (reference sequence). Unmatched junction bases numbered 5, after V lost 2 bases and J lost 2 bases. The CDR3 runs to 15 residues. The CDR3 reads CASSLLAGPTYEQYF. The CDR3 bases are TGTGCCAGCAGCTTACTAGCGGGCCCTACCTACGAGCAGTACTTC.

V usage is TRBV5-5 and J usage is TRBJ2-7; TRBD1 matches at 7 bases. In germline, CDR1 is SGHKS, CDR2 YYEKEE (reference sequence). Germline trimming cut 2 bases from V and 3 bases from J; bases unmatched to any gene: 8. The length of the CDR3 is 15 residues. The CDR3 loop is CASSLGTDSLYEQYF. CDR3 DNA: TGTGCCAGCAGCTTAGGGACAGATAGCCTCTACGAGCAGTACTTC.